A single sample gave rise to the 17 T cell receptor beta chains below, sequenced in a study of PD-1 blockade in classical Hodgkin lymphoma. Each patient relapsed following autologous stem cell transplantation, and prior brentuximab vedotin exposure differed. Profiled with immunoSEQ multiplex PCR; TCRdb holds only in-frame clones, not every one. Among about 46,000 clones listed, around 72% were seen once. Specimen: peripheral blood mononuclear cells (PBMCs), collected at baseline. These receptors were collected from a human donor with classical Hodgkin lymphoma.

The chain uses TRBV25-1 and TRBJ1-1; 8 bases fit TRBD1. The J segment lost 5 bases and the V segment lost 8 bases, leaving 10 bases of the junction unmatched. Germline assignment: CDR1 MGHDK and CDR2 SYGVNS. CDR3 length equals 14 residues. CDR3 DNA: TGTGCCAGCTCTAGACAGGGGTCGGAAACTGAAGCTTTCTTT. Its protein is CASSRQGSETEAFF.

This sequence joins TRBV19 and TRBJ1-2; 10 nucleotides match TRBD1. V lost 10 bases and J lost 8; bases outside the gene matches: 4. The CDR3 has 11 residues. CDR1 and CDR2 from the germline V gene are LNHDA and SQIVND (reference sequence). The CDR3 reads CATGTGDGYTF. The CDR3 coding sequence is TGTGCCACGGGGACAGGGGACGGCTACACCTTC.

The count of this clone is one. This chain connects TRBV6-6 to TRBJ1-5; 8 bases map to TRBD1. The trim removed 6 bases at V and 3 bases at J, leaving 4 bases unmatched. The CDR3 covers 14 residues. The germline CDR1 and CDR2 sequences are MNHNY and SVGAGI (reference sequence). The CDR3 DNA reads TGTGCCAGCAGCCCGACAGGGGACAATCAGCCCCAGCATTTT. Protein sequence: CASSPTGDNQPQHF.

Concerning this clone: Germline and junction disagree at one end, which may indicate a read error. The V call is TRBV5-1, the J call TRBJ2-1; no definite D call. In germline, CDR1 is SGHRS, CDR2 YFSETQ. The CDR3 runs to 11 residues. The CDR3 DNA reads TGCGCCAGCAGGTTGGGCAATGAGCAGTTCTTC. Translated, it gives CASRLGNEQFF. The entire variable domain, with the rest obtained from reference TRBV5-1 and TRBJ2-1, is as follows: KAGVTQTPRYLIKTRGQQVTLSCSPISGHRSVSWYQQTPGQGLQFLFEYFSETQRNKGNFPGRFSGRQFSNSRSEMNVSTLELGDSALYLCASRLGNEQFFGPGTRLTVL.

There are a few counts of this clone. J is TRBJ2-1 and V is TRBV9, with 7 bases lining up with TRBD2. The CDR3 is made up of 16 amino acids. From germline, CDR1 is SGDLS and CDR2 YYNGEE. V lost 4 bases, J lost 0 bases, and 7 bases stayed unmatched. CDR3 nucleotides: TGTGCCAGCAGCCTCCCAAGGACTAGCTCCTACAATGAGCAGTTCTTC. It translates to CASSLPRTSSYNEQFF.

The chain carries TRBV27 and TRBJ2-6; unclear D gene. This CDR3 is built from 15 residues. V dropped 4 bases and J dropped 1 base, with 8 bases sitting between them. Per germline, CDR1 MNHEY and CDR2 SMNVEV (reference sequence). CDR3 loop: CASSSSLSGANVLTF. The CDR3 coding sequence is TGTGCCAGCAGTTCCAGTCTGTCTGGGGCCAACGTCCTGACTTTC.

The chain uses TRBV30 and TRBJ1-5; perhaps TRBD1 as D (5 bases). CDR3 length equals 15 residues. The V gene lost 2 bases and the J gene lost 8 bases, with 19 bases spanning the gap. CDR1 and CDR2 from the germline V gene are GTSNPN and SVGIG (reference sequence). CDR3 DNA: TGTGCCTGGAGTCGAAGCCTTATAGTGGGGGAGCCCCAGCATTTT. Protein: CAWSRSLIVGEPQHF.

The chain has TRBV28 and TRBJ1-1; 8 bases align to TRBD1. This CDR3 spans 12 amino acids. The J segment lost 4 bases and the V segment lost 7 bases, leaving 2 bases of the junction unmatched. The germline V gene encodes CDR1 MDHEN and CDR2 SYDVKM. The CDR3 reads CASTTGGTEAFF. In DNA, the CDR3 is TGTGCCAGCACCACAGGGGGCACTGAAGCTTTCTTT.

This chain links TRBV6-6 with TRBJ2-5; D is possibly TRBD2 (5 bases). Trimming shortened V by 6 bases and J by 3 bases, and 17 bases separated the two germline ends. CDR1 MNHNY and CDR2 SVGAGI come from the germline V gene (reference sequence). This CDR3 contains 15 residues. As DNA, the CDR3 is TGTGCCAGCAGCACCCTGAGGGCGCCGGAAGAGACCCAGTACTTC. Protein sequence: CASSTLRAPEETQYF.

In its sample, this clone was seen once. The genes are TRBV7-9 and TRBJ2-7; D is possibly TRBD1 (5 bases). In germline, CDR1 is SEHNR, CDR2 FQNEAQ (reference sequence). Trimming stripped 5 bases from V and 1 base from J, with 9 bases between. This CDR3 is built from 13 residues. This CDR3 reads CASSPDSSYEQYF. The CDR3 coding sequence is TGTGCCAGCAGCCCTGACAGTTCCTACGAGCAGTACTTC.

This sequence joins TRBV19 and TRBJ2-1; 13 nucleotides match TRBD2. Germline lookup yields CDR1 LNHDA and CDR2 SQIVND (reference sequence). The CDR3 has 16 residues. V lost 6 bases and J lost 1; bases outside the gene matches: 3. The chain's CDR3 is CASRGLAGKSYNEQFF. In nucleotides, the CDR3 is TGTGCCAGTAGGGGACTAGCGGGAAAGTCCTACAATGAGCAGTTCTTC.

There are a few counts of this clone. The chain recombines TRBV29-1 with TRBJ1-1; D call uncertain. Germline V gene data show CDR1 as SQVTM and CDR2 as ANQGSEA. The CDR3 is made up of 13 amino acids. The CDR3 DNA reads TGCAGTACGACCGGGCAGCTGAACACTGAAGCTTTCTTT. It codes for CSTTGQLNTEAFF.

This clone showed up just a few times. The rearrangement uses TRBV6-5 and TRBJ1-2; perhaps TRBD1 as D (6 bases). The V end lost 2 bases, the J end lost 4 bases, and 14 bases lay between the germline ends. CDR3 length: 15 amino acids. Looked up from germline, CDR1 is MNHEY and CDR2 is SVGAGI. The CDR3 DNA reads TGTGCCAGCAGTTACGCAAGACAGGACAGCTATGGCTACACCTTC. It encodes CASSYARQDSYGYTF.

The chain is built from TRBV2 and TRBJ1-2; weak D call: TRBD1 (5 bases). V was cut by 5 bases and J by 6 bases, with 10 bases left in between. Germline V lookup: CDR1 SNHLY, CDR2 FYNNEI. The CDR3 has 12 residues. The CDR3 nucleotides read TGTGCCAGCAGTCAACCAGGGAATGGCTACACCTTC. It translates to CASSQPGNGYTF.

The V and J genes are TRBV7-2 and TRBJ1-1; D is undetermined. In germline, CDR1 is SGHTA, CDR2 FQGNSA. The ends were cut back, 3 bases at V and 1 base at J, with 3 bases in the middle. The CDR3 is made up of 12 amino acids. CDR3 region: CASSFTNTEAFF. The CDR3 nucleotides read TGTGCCAGCAGCTTCACGAACACTGAAGCTTTCTTT. The full variable domain, with the rest looked up from reference TRBV7-2 and TRBJ1-1, is GAGVSQSPSNKVTEKGKDVELRCDPISGHTALYWYRQSLGQGLEFLIYFQGNSAPDKSGLPSDRFSAERTGGSVSTLTIQRTQQEDSAVYLCASSFTNTEAFFGQGTRLTVV.

The chain combines TRBV12-5 with TRBJ1-1; tentative D call: TRBD1 (5 bases). V shed 3 bases and J shed 1 base, with 6 bases lying between them. The CDR3 is 13 residues long. Germline CDR1 reads LGHNT; CDR2 reads FRNRAP. CDR3 in amino acids: CASGFGTNTEAFF. The CDR3 nucleotides are TGTGCTAGTGGTTTCGGGACGAACACTGAAGCTTTCTTT.

The chain uses TRBV5-4 and TRBJ2-7, with 11 positions matching TRBD2. The CDR3 has 15 amino acids. Germline assignment: CDR1 SGHNT and CDR2 YYREEE (reference sequence). V shed 3 bases and J 6 bases; nucleotides not matched to a gene: 8. This CDR3 reads CASSSNPGTSGEQYF. CDR3 in DNA: TGTGCCAGCAGCTCTAACCCCGGGACTAGCGGCGAGCAGTACTTC.